This record covers a single T cell receptor (beta chain). The antigen is undetermined. Two oligonucleotides, mixed equimolar, formed the beta constant-region primer covering TRBC1 and TRBC2. Nested alpha and beta constant-region primers with the SP2 primer drove four PCR rounds on ligated cDNA. TCRdb re-called the UMI-ligation and nested PCR reads with MiXCR, one entry per CDR3 protein. The sample has 150,000 or so distinct CDR3 sequences, roughly 20% seen once. The entry originates in a study of naive and memory T cell subsets. Study-level points and caveats: In naive cells, over 95% of TCR sequences were seen only once. Possibly reflecting memory cells re-expressing CD45RA, a few larger clonotypes occurred in naive repertoires, especially CD8. The power law exponent of TCR abundance differed between naive and memory cells.

The sequence was obtained from a human donor in good health. The sequencing input was naive CD4+ T cells from blood.

The CDR3 region is CASSYGRNTEAFF. CDR3 nucleotide sequence: TGTGCCAGCAGTTACGGCAGGAACACTGAAGCTTTCTTT. The chain uses TRBV6-2 or TRBV6-3 and TRBJ1-1; the D is unclear. The CDR3 runs 13 residues. Germline V CDR1 and CDR2: MNHEY, SVGEGT. Trimming removed 2 bases at V and 1 base at J, with 5 bases between.